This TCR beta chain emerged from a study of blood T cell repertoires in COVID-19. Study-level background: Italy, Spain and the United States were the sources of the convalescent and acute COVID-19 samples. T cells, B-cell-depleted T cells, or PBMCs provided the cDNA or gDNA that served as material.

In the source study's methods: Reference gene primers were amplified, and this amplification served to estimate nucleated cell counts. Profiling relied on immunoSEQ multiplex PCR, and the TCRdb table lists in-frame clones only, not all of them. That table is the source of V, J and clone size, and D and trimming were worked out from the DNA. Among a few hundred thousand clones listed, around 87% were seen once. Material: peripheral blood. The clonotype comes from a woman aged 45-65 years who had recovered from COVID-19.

The CDR3 loop reads CASSFSTSGNNEQFF. The CDR3 bases are TGTGCCAGCAGTTTTTCGACTAGCGGAAACAATGAGCAGTTCTTC. V usage is TRBV27 and J usage is TRBJ2-1; 9 bases fit TRBD2. The CDR3 covers 15 residues. The J segment lost 5 bases and the V segment lost 3 bases, leaving 5 bases of the junction unmatched. CDR1 and CDR2 (germline): MNHEY, SMNVEV (reference sequence).